This entry lists 8 T cell receptor beta chains sequenced from one sample in a study of T cells in Graves' hyperthyroidism and ophthalmopathy. RNA transcripts gave rise to amplified TCR beta CDR3 regions. The HTBI primer set served for first-round RT-PCR of the TCR CDR3. TCRdb used MiXCR to reprocess the multiplex PCR reads, holding one entry per CDR3 protein. This sample has approximately 610,000 distinct CDR3 sequences, with under 15% found just once. The sample comprised blood. These receptors originate from a woman aged 40 to 49 with Graves' ophthalmopathy.

This clonotype showed up many times. The genes are TRBV12-3 or TRBV12-4 and TRBJ1-1; possibly TRBD1 for D (5 bases). CDR3 length: 13 residues. V was shortened by 6 bases and J by 1 base, with 9 bases between the two germline ends. CDR3: CASRVGENTEAFF. In DNA, the CDR3 is TGTGCCAGCAGGGTGGGGGAGAACACTGAAGCTTTCTTT.

This clonotype has ten or more counts. The chain couples TRBV7-3 to TRBJ2-6; D unclear. Germline lookup yields CDR1 SGHTA and CDR2 FQGTGA. The CDR3 loop spans 15 amino acids. Between the trimmed V and J ends, which lost 5 bases and 0 bases, there was a span of 8 bases. The chain's CDR3 is CASSPSGSGANVLTF. The CDR3 nucleotides are TGTGCCAGCAGCCCGTCGGGCTCTGGGGCCAACGTCCTGACTTTC.

This clonotype was seen at least ten times. The chain employs TRBV5-1 and TRBJ2-7; maybe TRBD1 (7 bases). Germline V gene sequence: CDR1 SGHRS, CDR2 YFSETQ. The CDR3 contains 14 residues. The ends were cut back, 3 bases at V and 7 bases at J, with 17 bases in the middle. The CDR3 sequence is CASSSGQPEGEQYF. The DNA of the CDR3 is TGCGCCAGCAGCTCGGGACAGCCGGAGGGGGAGCAGTACTTC. The variable domain in full, completed from reference TRBV5-1 and TRBJ2-7, reads KAGVTQTPRYLIKTRGQQVTLSCSPISGHRSVSWYQQTPGQGLQFLFEYFSETQRNKGNFPGRFSGRQFSNSRSEMNVSTLELGDSALYLCASSSGQPEGEQYFGPGTRLTVT.

This clonotype was seen at least ten times. The chain has TRBV10-3 and TRBJ1-1, with D perhaps matching TRBD1 (5 bases). CDR1 is ENHRY, CDR2 SYGVKD, per germline. The CDR3 length is 15 residues. V was trimmed by 2 bases and J by 1 base, leaving 11 bases between them. This CDR3 reads CAISETGIENTEAFF. The CDR3 coding sequence is TGTGCCATCAGTGAGACAGGAATAGAGAACACTGAAGCTTTCTTT.

The sample holds many counts of this clonotype. This chain uses TRBV19 with TRBJ2-1; D may be TRBD1 or TRBD2 (5 bases each). V was cut by 0 bases and J by 10 bases, with 10 bases left in between. Germline-derived CDR1 and CDR2 are LNHDA and SQIVND (reference sequence). The CDR3 consists of 13 residues. The CDR3 region is CASSIDGGVEQFF. CDR3 DNA sequence: TGTGCCAGTAGTATAGATGGGGGAGTCGAGCAGTTCTTC.

This clonotype has a count of ten or more. This chain joins TRBV20-1 and TRBJ2-5; tentatively, D is TRBD1 or TRBD2 (6 bases each). The germline V gene encodes CDR1 DFQATT and CDR2 SNEGSKA (reference sequence). The CDR3 has 12 residues. Trimming removed 5 bases from V and 5 bases from J, with 12 bases in between. The CDR3 sequence is CSAPGALETQYF. In DNA form, the CDR3 reads TGCAGTGCTCCGGGGGCCTTGGAGACCCAGTACTTC.

This chain uses TRBV6-2 or TRBV6-3 with TRBJ1-1; D call uncertain. CDR3 length: 15 residues. Per germline, CDR1 MNHEY and CDR2 SVGEGT. Trimming pared 4 bases from V and 2 bases from J, leaving 14 bases between. The CDR3 bases are TGTGCCAGCAGTTCCCCCCGAATAGGAAACACTGAAGCTTTCTTT. Its protein is CASSSPRIGNTEAFF.

This clonotype was recorded many times. The chain carries TRBV19 and TRBJ2-5; TRBD1 agrees at 7 bases. Germline V gene data show CDR1 as LNHDA and CDR2 as SQIVND (reference sequence). The V and J ends lost 4 bases and 4 bases, in that order; junction bases with no gene match: 15. The CDR3 extends over 17 amino acids. The CDR3 region is CASSKERGKGAGETQYF. In DNA, the CDR3 is TGTGCCAGTAGTAAGGAAAGGGGCAAGGGGGCCGGAGAGACCCAGTACTTC.